This is a list of T cell receptor beta chains from one sample in a study of OX40 agonist ivuxolimab in advanced cancers. Method: immunoSEQ multiplex PCR; TCRdb's copy keeps in-frame clones and lacks some. The data show over 25,000 clones, about four fifths seen once. Material: CD4+ or CD8+ T cells sorted from blood, obtained in a trial of the OX40 agonist ivuxolimab. These receptor sequences come from an adult with an advanced solid tumor such as melanoma, head and neck, liver or kidney cancer. CDR3s include the opening cysteine and the closing phenylalanine or tryptophan. D genes are given only for firm matches. The size entry is marked missing in some rows and otherwise reads once, few, many or a size class.

>TRBD1|TRBJ2-7|-|TRBV28
CASSGDSRGYEQYF
TGTGCCAGCAGTGGGGACAGCAGAGGCTACGAGCAGTACTTC
>TRBD2|TRBJ2-1|-|TRBV29-1
CSVEGSPNSGGTNEQFF
TGCAGCGTTGAAGGCTCCCCCAATAGCGGGGGGACAAATGAGCAGTTCTTC
>-|TRBJ1-4|-|TRBV6-6
CASSPGDGLNEKLFF
TGTGCCAGCAGTCCCGGGGACGGCCTTAATGAAAAACTGTTTTTT
>-|TRBJ2-5|-|TRBV21-1
CASPQRGPPRAETQYF
TGTGCCAGCCCCCAAAGGGGCCCACCCAGGGCAGAGACCCAGTACTTC
>TRBD2|TRBJ2-1|-|TRBV28
CASSLESLREVPYNEQFF
TGTGCCAGCAGTTTAGAATCGCTCCGGGAGGTACCCTACAATGAGCAGTTCTTC
>TRBD2|TRBJ2-1|once|TRBV11-3
CASSFAGGSEQFF
TGTGCCAGCAGCTTCGCCGGGGGGAGTGAGCAGTTCTTC
>TRBD2|TRBJ2-3|-|TRBV9
CASRAGDGADTQYF
TGTGCCAGCAGGGCGGGGGACGGTGCAGATACGCAGTATTTT
>-|TRBJ1-4|-|TRBV6-5
CASSYSLTYGNEKLFF
TGTGCCAGCAGTTACTCACTGACATACGGGAATGAAAAACTGTTTTTT
>-|TRBJ1-2|-|TRBV5-1
CASSLEWQSGYGYTF
TGCGCCAGCAGCTTGGAGTGGCAGAGCGGCTATGGCTACACCTTC
>TRBD2|TRBJ2-7|-|TRBV5-4
CASSLGSGSPEQYF
TGTGCCAGCAGCTTGGGTAGCGGGAGCCCCGAGCAGTACTTC
>-|TRBJ1-4|-|TRBV9
CASSVGQDLTNEKLFF
TGTGCCAGCAGCGTAGGACAGGACTTAACTAATGAAAAACTGTTTTTT
>-|TRBJ2-7|few|TRBV10-1
CASSEESTEQYF
TGCGCCAGCAGTGAGGAATCCACCGAGCAGTACTTC
>TRBD2|TRBJ2-1|-|TRBV4-1
CASSSLAGGPHEQFF
TGCGCCAGCAGCTCCCTAGCGGGGGGGCCTCATGAGCAGTTCTTC
>TRBD1|TRBJ1-1|once|TRBV7-9
CASSFVQGDTEAFF
TGTGCCAGCAGCTTCGTACAGGGGGACACTGAAGCTTTCTTT
>TRBD1|TRBJ1-1|-|TRBV4-1
CASSQGWGQGLMNTEAFF
TGCGCCAGCAGCCAGGGGTGGGGACAGGGTCTCATGAACACTGAAGCTTTCTTT
>-|TRBJ1-1|-|TRBV5-6
CASSQGFEGPEAFF
TGTGCCAGCAGCCAAGGGTTCGAGGGACCTGAAGCTTTCTTT
>TRBD1|TRBJ2-3|-|TRBV4-2
CASSPQGWDTQYF
TGTGCCAGCAGCCCACAGGGGTGGGATACGCAGTATTTT
>-|TRBJ1-1|-|TRBV7-9
CASSFVGEVTEAFF
TGTGCCAGCAGCTTTGTAGGAGAGGTCACTGAAGCTTTCTTT
>-|TRBJ1-2|-|TRBV19
CASSMSWGGSNYGYTF
TGTGCCAGTAGTATGAGTTGGGGCGGATCTAACTATGGCTACACCTTC
>TRBD1|TRBJ2-1|-|TRBV7-2
CASKQGVYNEQFF
TGTGCCAGCAAACAGGGGGTATACAATGAGCAGTTCTTC
>TRBD1|TRBJ2-1|-|TRBV9
CASSVVDRVYNEQFF
TGTGCCAGCAGCGTAGTGGACAGGGTTTACAATGAGCAGTTCTTC
>-|TRBJ2-7|once|TRBV15
CATSRDSGGEQYF
TGTGCCACCAGCAGAGATTCGGGCGGAGAGCAGTACTTC
>-|TRBJ2-7|-|TRBV5-1
CASSGRTDGRIYEQYF
TGCGCCAGCAGCGGGAGAACGGACGGCAGGATCTACGAGCAGTACTTC
>TRBD2|TRBJ2-2|-|TRBV29-1
CSVQRPRTPWGTSGIGELFF
TGCAGCGTCCAACGCCCCAGGACTCCCTGGGGGACTAGCGGAATCGGGGAGCTGTTTTTT
>-|TRBJ1-4|-|TRBV5-6
CASSLVSTNEKLFF
TGTGCCAGCAGCTTAGTATCAACTAATGAAAAACTGTTTTTT
>-|TRBJ2-5|-|TRBV7-7
CASSLVVTGPQETQYF
TGTGCTAGCAGCTTAGTTGTGACAGGCCCCCAAGAGACCCAGTACTTC
>-|TRBJ2-1|-|TRBV18
CASSPKSLNEQFF
TGTGCCAGCTCACCAAAATCTCTCAATGAGCAGTTCTTC
>TRBD2|TRBJ2-7|-|TRBV6-5
CASSYFGGETYEQYF
TGTGCCAGCAGTTACTTTGGGGGGGAGACCTACGAGCAGTACTTC
>-|TRBJ1-4|-|TRBV6-5
CASSQIRAPEKLFF
TGTGCCAGCAGTCAAATACGGGCCCCTGAAAAACTGTTTTTT
>-|TRBJ2-3|-|TRBV9
CASSAWGWGFTDTQYF
TGTGCCAGCAGCGCCTGGGGATGGGGGTTTACAGATACGCAGTATTTT
>-|TRBJ2-7|-|TRBV13
CASSLEEGYSYEQYF
TGTGCCAGCAGCTTAGAGGAGGGGTACTCCTACGAGCAGTACTTC
>-|TRBJ2-2|once|TRBV29-1
CSVEEGADTGELFF
TGCAGCGTTGAAGAGGGGGCAGACACCGGGGAGCTGTTTTTT
>TRBD1|TRBJ1-4|-|TRBV5-1
CARRQGGDEKLFF
TGCGCCAGGAGACAGGGAGGTGATGAAAAACTGTTTTTT
>-|TRBJ2-5|-|TRBV18
CASSPGLAHQETQYF
TGTGCCAGCTCACCAGGGCTAGCGCACCAAGAGACCCAGTACTTC
>-|TRBJ2-7|-|TRBV7-9
CASSLNYEQYF
TGTGCCAGCAGCCTCAACTACGAGCAGTACTTC
>-|TRBJ2-7|-|TRBV12-5
CASGTYSGSYEQYF
TGTGCTAGTGGTACGTACAGTGGCTCCTACGAGCAGTACTTC
>-|TRBJ1-2|once|TRBV28
CASSLRAGANYGYTF
TGTGCCAGCAGTTTGAGGGCAGGAGCTAACTATGGCTACACCTTC
>-|TRBJ2-2|once|TRBV6-4
CASSDTLGANTGELFF
TGTGCCAGCAGTGACACCCTGGGAGCCAACACCGGGGAGCTGTTTTTT
>-|TRBJ1-5|few|TRBV2
CASKDDETSEPQHF
TGTGCCAGCAAGGACGACGAGACATCTGAGCCCCAGCATTTT
>-|TRBJ2-7|-|TRBV12-5
CASGPLSYEQYF
TGTGCTAGTGGTCCCCTCTCCTACGAGCAGTACTTC
>TRBD1|TRBJ2-1|once|TRBV6-6
CASSWGQGEDYNEQFF
TGTGCCAGCAGTTGGGGACAGGGAGAGGATTACAATGAGCAGTTCTTC
>-|TRBJ2-3|-|TRBV7-3
CASSLNPLPPDTQYF
TGTGCCAGCAGCTTAAACCCCCTTCCCCCAGATACGCAGTATTTT
>-|TRBJ2-7|-|TRBV13
CASSFFSYEQYF
TGTGCCAGCAGCTTTTTTTCTTACGAGCAGTACTTC
>-|TRBJ1-2|-|TRBV7-2
CASRPSVGPRYGYTF
TGTGCCAGCAGACCCTCCGTTGGCCCCCGATATGGCTACACCTTC
>-|TRBJ1-1|-|TRBV13
CASSSGRVRVSTEAFF
TGTGCCAGCAGCTCAGGTAGGGTTCGGGTTAGCACTGAAGCTTTCTTT
>TRBD2|TRBJ2-5|-|TRBV4-1
CASSQSPASGTKETQYF
TGCGCCAGCAGCCAAAGTCCGGCTAGCGGTACTAAAGAGACCCAGTACTTC
>TRBD1|TRBJ2-3|-|TRBV2
CARQGALGDTQYF
TGTGCCAGACAGGGGGCGCTTGGAGATACGCAGTATTTT
>-|TRBJ1-5|-|TRBV19
CASSPWTRYSNQPQHF
TGTGCCAGTAGTCCCTGGACAAGGTATAGCAATCAGCCCCAGCATTTT
>TRBD1|TRBJ2-3|-|TRBV28
CASSLYLGGPDTQYF
TGTGCCAGCAGTTTATATTTAGGGGGCCCAGATACGCAGTATTTT
>-|TRBJ2-5|-|TRBV2
CASSVEGWETQYF
TGTGCCAGCAGTGTTGAAGGGTGGGAGACCCAGTACTTC
>-|TRBJ2-7|-|TRBV2
CASFRPPSEQYF
TGTGCCAGCTTTCGCCCGCCAAGCGAGCAGTACTTC
>-|TRBJ1-2|once|TRBV11-2
CASSLGMRGQRYGYTF
TGTGCCAGCAGCTTAGGGATGCGCGGACAGCGCTATGGCTACACCTTC